This T cell receptor (beta chain) was captured by sequencing in a study of CD4+ T cells in melanoma. Study-wide results and limits: Reportedly, melanoma neoantigen-specific CD4+ T cells showed varied differentiation states. CD8+ T cell, macrophage and B cell function reportedly correlated with neoantigen-specific CD4+ T cells.

Comment on this clone: Its antigen is unknown.

Trimming took 2 bases from V and 0 from J, leaving 7 bases between them. The CDR3 contains 14 residues. The germline V gene has CDR1 MNHEY and CDR2 SVGEGT. Profiling relied on immunoSEQ multiplex PCR, and the TCRdb table lists in-frame clones only, not all of them. The data contain a few thousand clones, 55% to 80% of them singletons. Sequencing was performed on cells from a culture (not recorded whether cultured in vitro). This TCR was recovered from a human donor with melanoma. The chain uses TRBV6-2 or TRBV6-3 and TRBJ1-1; D unclear. The CDR3: CASSYPTLNTEAFF. DNA for the CDR3: TGTGCCAGCAGTTACCCCACGTTGAACACTGAAGCTTTCTTT.